Listed below are T cell receptor beta chains from one sample, sequenced in a study of blood T cell repertoires in COVID-19. Sequenced by immunoSEQ multiplex PCR; TCRdb stores in-frame clones only, minus some. The data hold approximately 250,000 clones, with around nine tenths observed a single time. The material sequenced was peripheral blood. The source is a man aged 40-55 years with active or convalescent COVID-19. CDR3s include the opening cysteine and the closing phenylalanine or tryptophan. Fields, in order: V gene, clone size, D gene, CDR3 protein. D genes are given only for firm matches. Clone size is given for some rows only: seen once, a few or many times, or a class if the clone is expanded.

TRBV5-1,once,.,CASSFGAPRDTYEQYF
TRBV2,.,.,CASSADRGGRKEQYF
TRBV30,.,.,CAWRKLWAGATNIQYF
TRBV11-2,few,TRBD1,CASSSWDRVFRYGYTF
TRBV18,once,TRBD1,CASSPQTGDTGELFF
TRBV6-2/TRBV6-3,.,TRBD2,CASSPLAGGPSTDTQYF
TRBV5-1,.,TRBD2,CASSTGTSGKETQYF
TRBV9,.,TRBD1,CASSVGTGAGNTIYF
TRBV25-1,.,.,CASSESLDTNYEQYF
TRBV12-5,.,TRBD1,CASGLVSGGHTEAFF
TRBV5-4,.,TRBD1,CASSLGTGLASPLHF
TRBV11-2,.,.,CASSLSRTDTQYF
TRBV5-1,.,TRBD1,CASSFGQGGNEKLFF
TRBV9,.,.,CASSVFDSSYEQYF
TRBV6-6,.,.,CASNSGGNTIYF
TRBV9,.,.,CASSVASGGGEKLFF
TRBV3-1/TRBV3-2,few,TRBD1,CASSPQGPGGTGELFF
TRBV7-9,.,.,CASSLEGVMSETQYF
TRBV6-1,few,.,CASSKASSYNEQFF
TRBV24-1,.,TRBD1,CATSDRTGGRETQYF
TRBV5-5,.,TRBD2,CASSFGTGGGADTQYF
TRBV7-9,once,.,CASSLLSGSGNTIYF
TRBV6-5,.,TRBD1,CASSYSIQGAYEQYF
TRBV6-5,.,TRBD2,CASSFGQGTTYEQYF
TRBV6-5,.,.,CASSYSLATDTQYF
TRBV13,.,.,CASSLAGPANTGELFF
TRBV5-1,.,TRBD2,CASSSTSGGTDTQYF
TRBV6-5,once,.,CASSYRPLELNEQYF
TRBV5-5,.,.,CASSLTGMNTEAFF
TRBV5-8,once,.,CASSLRGKRTLYGYTF
TRBV24-1,.,.,CATSVTIGNNEKLFF
TRBV30,.,TRBD1,CAGHMRGGLGYGYTF
TRBV11-3,few,.,CASSKQGQNSPLHF
TRBV5-4,.,.,CASSLAGGQETQYF
TRBV6-5,.,TRBD1,CASRTPGTGGNEQFF
TRBV7-6,.,.,CASSLGTEETQYF
TRBV12-3/TRBV12-4,.,.,CASSFPENTEAFF